This T cell receptor beta chain was identified during a study of patients and donors after allogeneic stem cell transplantation. This clonotype was seen at least ten times. From the RT-PCR reads, TCRdb called clonotypes with MiXCR, one entry per CDR3 protein. Among more than 75,000 distinct CDR3 sequences listed, less than 5% were seen once. CDR1 and CDR2 (germline): MNHNS, SASEGT. There are 13 residues in the CDR3. The V and J ends lost 2 bases and 5 bases respectively, with 9 bases between them. The rearrangement joins TRBV6-1 to TRBJ1-1; possible D gene TRBD1, 5 bases. This receptor was obtained from a human donor who was either an allogeneic HSCT recipient or a stem cell or donor lymphocyte infusion donor (not recorded which). It is not recorded whose cells these are; they may come from a transplant donor. The sequenced sample was blood, either unsorted or a sorted T cell fraction (not recorded which). CDR3 sequence (DNA): TGTGCCAGCAGTGAAATAGGGGAGACTGAAGCTTTCTTT. As protein: CASSEIGETEAFF.